This T cell receptor (beta chain) was recorded in a study of T-cell memory formation after mild COVID-19. TCRdb used MiXCR to reprocess the 5' RACE reads, holding one entry per CDR3 protein. Of roughly 150,000 distinct CDR3 sequences listed, approximately 26% are singletons. The length of the CDR3 is 13 residues. Germline assignment: CDR1 SGDLS and CDR2 YYNGEE. Trimming cost V 4 bases and J 3 bases, with 11 bases left between them. This clonotype was picked up a small number of times. Its specificity is unknown. Study-wide points: There were some responding clones in pre-infection memory, which suggested that cross-reactive memory had joined.

The chain carries TRBV9 and TRBJ2-7, with no clear D. Specimen: PBMCs or a T cell subset sorted from them (not recorded which). The sequence derives from an adult woman who had mild COVID-19 (a few samples of this study predate the infection). Cell type and time point are not known. The CDR3 DNA sequence: TGTGCCAGCAGCCCCCAGACGGGCTACGAGCAGTACTTC. Protein sequence: CASSPQTGYEQYF. Supplemented by reference TRBV9 and TRBJ2-7, the full variable domain reads DSGVTQTPKHLITATGQRVTLRCSPRSGDLSVYWYQQSLDQGLQFLIQYYNGEERAKGNILERFSAQQFPDLHSELNLSSLELGDSALYFCASSPQTGYEQYFGPGTRLTVT.